These 23 T cell receptor beta chains were sequenced from one sample in a study of glioma-infiltrating T cells. The iRepertoire nested amplicon-rescue multiplex PCR amplified TCR alpha and beta CDR3s from RNA. TCRdb used MiXCR to reprocess the multiplex PCR reads, holding one entry per CDR3 protein. There are about 140,000 distinct CDR3 sequences in the sample; about 39% occur only once, and more than 15% lies in the top ten. The material sequenced was glioma tissue, nonneoplastic brain tissue, or PBMCs (not recorded which). Every receptor here comes from a human donor with low-grade glioma or glioblastoma, undergoing nonglioma brain surgery, or in good health (not recorded which).

This clonotype has only a few counts. The chain links TRBV4-2 to TRBJ2-5, with unresolved D. The ends were cut back, 4 bases at V and 2 bases at J, with 20 bases in the middle. This CDR3 region has 17 residues. Germline CDR1 LGHNA, CDR2 YNFKEQ. CDR3 region: CASSLRPLGISQETQYF. The CDR3 nucleotides read TGTGCCAGCAGCCTTCGGCCCTTAGGGATAAGTCAAGAGACCCAGTACTTC.

A word on this clonotype: One end of the junction is discordant with germline, which a read error may explain. In DNA, the CDR3 is TGTGCCACCGGTCAGGACAATTGGAATGAGCAGTTCTTC. Translating gives CATGQDNWNEQFF. This chain uses TRBV10-2 with TRBJ2-1, with D possibly TRBD1 on 5 matching bases. Germline V gene data show CDR1 as WSHSY and CDR2 as SAAADI. The CDR3 runs 13 residues.

To note about this clonotype: The junction does not match germline at one end; this may be a read error. The gene calls are TRBV5-5 and TRBJ2-3, with a weak D call TRBD1 (9 bases). This CDR3 is 15 amino acids long. Germline V gene sequence: CDR1 SGHKS, CDR2 YYEKEE (reference sequence). This chain's CDR3 is CASSGGQGIADTQYF. The CDR3 region has the DNA TGCGCCAGCAGCGGGGGACAGGGAATCGCAGATACGCAGTATTTT.

The rearrangement joins TRBV15 to TRBJ2-7, with 7 bases lining up with TRBD1. Germline values: CDR1 LNHNV, CDR2 YYDKDF (reference sequence). This CDR3 spans 14 amino acids. The junction had 2 bases not matched to a gene; V was cut back by 0 bases and J by 3 bases. CDR3 nucleotide sequence: TGTGCCACCAGCAGAGAAGACAGGGACTACGAGCAGTACTTC. Translated, it gives CATSREDRDYEQYF.

The chain employs TRBV20-1 and TRBJ1-2, with 7 nucleotides matching TRBD1. This CDR3 contains 14 residues. V was clipped by 0 bases and J by 8 bases; unmatched bases: 9. Germline CDR1 and CDR2: DFQATT and SNEGSKA (reference sequence). The CDR3 DNA reads as TGCAGTGCTAGAGACCTCACAGGGGTGGGGGGCTACACCTTC. It is translated as CSARDLTGVGGYTF.

For this clonotype: This may be a read error: a much more frequent sequence differs by one nucleotide. This chain uses TRBV27 with TRBJ2-7; D gene unclear. The CDR3 covers 11 residues. Trimming took off 3 bases at V and 9 bases at J, with 9 bases between the two ends. Per the germline V gene, CDR1 is MNHEY and CDR2 is SMNVEV (reference sequence). Here the CDR3 reads CASSLESVQYF. CDR3 DNA: TGTGCCAGCAGTTTGGAGTCGGTGCAGTACTTC.

This sequence joins TRBV19 and TRBJ2-3; TRBD2 agrees at 11 bases. Per germline, CDR1 LNHDA and CDR2 SQIVND (reference sequence). This CDR3 has 17 residues. Trimming took 5 bases from V and 0 from J; bases not matched to a gene: 7. This CDR3 reads CASSHGTSGTSTDTQYF. Written as DNA, the CDR3 is TGTGCCAGTAGTCACGGGACTAGCGGAACTAGCACAGATACGCAGTATTTT.

This clonotype was seen more than once but under ten times. In DNA form, the CDR3 reads TGCGCCAGCAGCCGATCAGGACAATCCACAGATACGCAGTATTTT. As protein: CASSRSGQSTDTQYF. The V call is TRBV4-1, the J call TRBJ2-3; perhaps TRBD1 as D (5 bases). The V gene's germline CDR1 is MGHRA and CDR2 YSYEKL. Trimming took off 4 bases at V and 2 bases at J, with 13 bases between the two ends. The CDR3 loop spans 15 amino acids.

This chain links TRBV20-1 with TRBJ2-7, with TRBD2 as a possible D gene (6 bases). The CDR3 is made up of 14 amino acids. V dropped 5 bases and J dropped 2 bases, with 16 bases sitting between them. CDR1 DFQATT and CDR2 SNEGSKA come from the germline V gene (reference sequence). The CDR3 DNA reads as TGCAGTGCTCAAAAGCGGGCTGGTACCTACGAGCAGTACTTC. This gives the protein CSAQKRAGTYEQYF.

There are many counts of this clonotype. The chain joins TRBV27 to TRBJ2-3; 13 nucleotides match TRBD2. The ends lost 10 bases at V and 6 bases at J; junction bases unmatched: 4. CDR1 and CDR2 (germline): MNHEY, SMNVEV (reference sequence). The CDR3 consists of 13 residues. CDR3 amino acids: CATGTSGADTQYF. The DNA of the CDR3 is TGTGCCACCGGGACTAGCGGGGCGGATACGCAGTATTTT.

The chain recombines TRBV14 with TRBJ1-4; TRBD1 is a possible D gene (5 bases). This CDR3 region has 15 residues. The V gene lost 4 bases and the J gene lost 5 bases, with 14 bases spanning the gap. The germline V gene encodes CDR1 SGHDN and CDR2 FVKESK. CDR3 protein: CASSRGSRGNEKLFF. The CDR3 DNA follows: TGTGCCAGCAGCCGGGGGTCGAGGGGAAATGAAAAACTGTTTTTT.

The J gene is TRBJ1-5, the V gene TRBV7-6; 7 bases line up with TRBD1. CDR1 is SGHVS and CDR2 is FNYEAQ in the germline V gene. The V and J ends lost 5 bases and 3 bases, in that order; junction bases with no gene match: 4. This CDR3 is built from 14 residues. The CDR3 region is CASSKGQTNQPQHF. CDR3 DNA: TGTGCCAGCAGCAAGGGACAGACCAATCAGCCCCAGCATTTT.

Remarks on this clonotype: A read error may account for a junction end that differs from germline. The chain uses TRBV6-2 or TRBV6-3 and TRBJ1-3, with D tentatively TRBD1 (5 bases). CDR3 size: 14 residues. Germline CDR1 MNHEY, CDR2 SVGEGT. The CDR3 loop reads CASNRGNVGNTMYF. CDR3 nucleotides: TGTGCCAGCAACCGGGGGAACGTTGGAAACACCATGTATTTT.

The chain is built from TRBV6-1 and TRBJ2-1, with a possible D match to TRBD1 (5 bases). CDR1 is MNHNS and CDR2 is SASEGT in the germline V gene. Trimming removed 9 bases at V and 4 bases at J, with 19 bases between. The CDR3 totals 15 residues. The CDR3 here is CARRSDRSEYNEQFF. In DNA, the CDR3 is TGTGCCAGAAGATCAGACAGATCCGAGTACAATGAGCAGTTCTTC.

On this clonotype: At one end the junction does not follow the germline gene, possibly because of a read error. The chain links TRBV5-5 to TRBJ1-6, with a weak D call TRBD1 (6 bases). This CDR3 comprises 14 residues. Germline CDR1 reads SGHKS; CDR2 reads YYEKEE (reference sequence). The CDR3 reads CASSMDSYNSHLHF. CDR3 sequence (DNA): TGTGCCAGCAGCATGGACAGCTACAATTCACACCTCCACTTT.

This clonotype was found a few times. The chain couples TRBV7-9 to TRBJ1-5; D gene unclear. The CDR3 is 13 amino acids. The germline V gene has CDR1 SEHNR and CDR2 FQNEAQ (reference sequence). V shed 1 base and J shed 4 bases, with 5 bases lying between them. Here the CDR3 reads CASSLVGNQPQHF. The CDR3 nucleotides are TGTGCCAGCAGCTTAGTCGGGAATCAGCCCCAGCATTTT.

In this sample, this clonotype turned up many times. In DNA form, the CDR3 reads TGTGCCAGCAGTTATCTAGCGGACAACAATGAGCAGTTCTTC. This codes for CASSYLADNNEQFF. This rearrangement joins TRBV6-2 or TRBV6-3 to TRBJ2-1; 7 bases are a match to TRBD2. Germline V gene data show CDR1 as MNHEY and CDR2 as SVGEGT. J was trimmed by 5 bases and V by 3 bases; bases with no gene match: 4. The length of the CDR3 is 14 residues.

This clonotype was seen at least ten times. The CDR3 region is CASSYGLEASGELFF. CDR3 sequence (DNA): TGTGCCAGCAGTTACGGACTAGAGGCTTCCGGGGAGCTGTTTTTT. This chain connects TRBV6-2 or TRBV6-3 to TRBJ2-2; 7 bases are a match to TRBD2. Germline CDR1 and CDR2: MNHEY and SVGEGT. The CDR3 has 15 amino acids. The V and J ends lost 2 bases and 6 bases, in that order; junction bases with no gene match: 6.

The chain combines TRBV28 with TRBJ2-1, with D hard to call. V gave up 6 bases and J gave up 5 bases, with 14 bases separating them. Germline assignment: CDR1 MDHEN and CDR2 SYDVKM. The CDR3 extends over 14 amino acids. Written as DNA, the CDR3 is TGTGCCAGCAGCTCCCTTGGTAGTAACAATGAGCAGTTCTTC. Amino acids: CASSSLGSNNEQFF. Full variable domain (remainder filled in from reference TRBV28 and TRBJ2-1): DVKVTQSSRYLVKRTGEKVFLECVQDMDHENMFWYRQDPGLGLRLIYFSYDVKMKEKGDIPEGYSVSREKKERFSLILESASTNQTSMYLCASSSLGSNNEQFFGPGTRLTVL.

The rearrangement joins TRBV15 to TRBJ2-3, with a possible D match to TRBD1 (5 bases). CDR1 and CDR2 from the germline V gene are LNHNV and YYDKDF (reference sequence). CDR3 length equals 16 residues. The ends were cut back, 5 bases at V and 2 bases at J, with 17 bases in the middle. The CDR3 sequence: CATSPRTQGVTDTQYF. The CDR3 DNA reads TGTGCCACCAGCCCGAGGACCCAGGGCGTCACAGATACGCAGTATTTT.

On this clonotype: With a much larger clone just one base away, this may be a read error. This rearrangement joins TRBV28 to TRBJ1-2, with D possibly TRBD1 on 6 matching bases. The CDR3 runs 12 residues. CDR1 is MDHEN, CDR2 SYDVKM, per germline. The DNA of the CDR3 is TGTGCCAGCAGGGACAGACTCTATGGCCACACCTTC. This sequence encodes CASRDRLYGHTF.

This clonotype was picked up a small number of times. The rearrangement joins TRBV19 to TRBJ2-1, with TRBD1 matching 9 bases. V shed 5 bases and J 7 bases; nucleotides not matched to a gene: 6. Germline CDR1 is LNHDA and CDR2 is SQIVND (reference sequence). The length of the CDR3 is 14 residues. This chain's CDR3 is CASSVTGGRNEQFF. The DNA of the CDR3 is TGTGCCAGTAGTGTGACAGGGGGTAGGAATGAGCAGTTCTTC.

J is TRBJ2-7 and V is TRBV12-3 or TRBV12-4; either TRBD1 or TRBD2 may fit D (5 bases each). This CDR3 region has 13 residues. Trimming took off 9 bases at V and 0 bases at J, with 12 bases between the two ends. The CDR3 DNA reads as TGTGCCAGTGGGACCCAGACCTCCTACGAGCAGTACTTC. The encoded protein is CASGTQTSYEQYF.